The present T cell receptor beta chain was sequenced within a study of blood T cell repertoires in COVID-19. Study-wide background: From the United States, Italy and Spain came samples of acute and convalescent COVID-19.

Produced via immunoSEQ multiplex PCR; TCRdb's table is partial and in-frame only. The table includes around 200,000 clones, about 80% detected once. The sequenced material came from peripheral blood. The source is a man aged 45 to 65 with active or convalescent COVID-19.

CDR3 DNA sequence: TGTGCCAGTAGTCCACTAGCGGGGGTGGCCAATGAGCAGTTCTTC. Its protein is CASSPLAGVANEQFF. This chain uses TRBV19 with TRBJ2-1, with TRBD2 matching 11 bases. Trimming took 5 bases from V and 6 from J; bases not matched to a gene: 6. This CDR3 spans 15 amino acids. Germline CDR1 LNHDA, CDR2 SQIVND (reference sequence). Combining the CDR3 with reference TRBV19 and TRBJ2-1 gives the whole variable domain DGGITQSPKYLFRKEGQNVTLSCEQNLNHDAMYWYRQDPGQGLRLIYYSQIVNDFQKGDIAEGYSVSREKKESFPLTVTSAQKNPTAFYLCASSPLAGVANEQFFGPGTRLTVL.